Listed below are T cell receptor beta chains from one sample, sequenced in a study of T cell responses to AZD1222 COVID-19 vaccine. Profiling relied on immunoSEQ multiplex PCR, and the TCRdb table lists in-frame clones only, not all of them. The sample comprises some 170,000 clones, around 94% of which are singletons, and 2.6% rests with the top ten. The specimen comprised peripheral blood, sampled on day 0 of AZD1222 vaccination. The origin of the receptors is an adult in good health. Each CDR3 is given with its conserved first and last residue. Fields, in order: clone size, J gene, D gene, V gene, CDR3 protein, CDR3 DNA. The D gene is left open where the match is weak. Clone size is given for some rows only: seen once, a few or many times, or a class if the clone is expanded.

size: -; J: TRBJ2-7; D: -; V: TRBV19; CDR3: CASSTSAYEQYF; DNA: TGTGCCAGTAGTACCAGCGCCTACGAGCAGTACTTC
size: -; J: TRBJ2-7; D: -; V: TRBV7-2; CDR3: CASSLGGGTHEQYF; DNA: TGTGCCAGCAGCTTGGGTGGGGGTACCCACGAGCAGTACTTC
size: -; J: TRBJ1-2; D: TRBD1; V: TRBV19; CDR3: CASSPTGDEGGYTF; DNA: TGTGCCAGTAGCCCGACAGGGGATGAGGGTGGCTACACCTTC
size: -; J: TRBJ1-1; D: -; V: TRBV10-2; CDR3: CASSVREEREAFF; DNA: TGCGCCAGCAGTGTACGGGAGGAACGTGAAGCTTTCTTT
size: -; J: TRBJ2-3; D: -; V: TRBV18; CDR3: CASSPPSMQDTQYF; DNA: TGTGCCAGCTCACCACCGTCAATGCAGGATACGCAGTATTTT
size: -; J: TRBJ1-2; D: TRBD1; V: TRBV5-4; CDR3: CASSLDQTGGPYGYTF; DNA: TGTGCCAGCAGCTTAGATCAGACAGGGGGCCCCTATGGCTACACCTTC
size: -; J: TRBJ1-4; D: -; V: TRBV5-4; CDR3: CASSLTDSFNEKLFF; DNA: TGTGCCAGCAGCTTGACGGACAGCTTTAACGAAAAACTGTTTTTT
size: once; J: TRBJ2-1; D: -; V: TRBV11-3; CDR3: CASSPTGSSYNEQFF; DNA: TGTGCCAGCAGCCCTACGGGGAGCTCCTACAATGAGCAGTTCTTC
size: -; J: TRBJ2-1; D: TRBD2; V: TRBV7-9; CDR3: CASSLARGREVYNEQFF; DNA: TGTGCCAGCAGCTTAGCCCGGGGTCGGGAGGTCTACAATGAGCAGTTCTTC
size: -; J: TRBJ1-4; D: -; V: TRBV27; CDR3: CASSLRGYEKLFF; DNA: TGTGCCAGCAGTTTGAGGGGCTATGAAAAACTGTTTTTT
size: -; J: TRBJ2-7; D: TRBD1; V: TRBV18; CDR3: CASSPRTGEYEQYF; DNA: TGTGCCAGCTCACCACGGACAGGGGAGTACGAGCAGTACTTC
size: -; J: TRBJ2-3; D: -; V: TRBV5-4; CDR3: CASSLLDGDTQYF; DNA: TGTGCCAGCAGCTTACTAGATGGCGATACGCAGTATTTT
size: -; J: TRBJ1-2; D: -; V: TRBV18; CDR3: CASSPRINYGYTF; DNA: TGTGCCAGCTCACCGAGGATTAACTATGGCTACACCTTC
size: -; J: TRBJ1-1; D: -; V: TRBV25-1; CDR3: CASGAMGTEAFF; DNA: TGTGCCAGCGGCGCGATGGGCACTGAAGCTTTCTTT
size: -; J: TRBJ2-7; D: -; V: TRBV15; CDR3: CATSRDRGSSYEQYF; DNA: TGTGCCACCAGCAGAGACCGGGGGAGCTCCTACGAGCAGTACTTC
size: -; J: TRBJ2-1; D: -; V: TRBV11-2; CDR3: CASSPPRTDNEQFF; DNA: TGTGCCAGCAGCCCGCCCCGGACAGACAATGAGCAGTTCTTC
size: -; J: TRBJ2-7; D: TRBD1; V: TRBV28; CDR3: CASSITGTGAGEQYF; DNA: TGTGCCAGCAGTATTACCGGGACAGGGGCTGGTGAGCAGTACTTC
size: -; J: TRBJ1-1; D: -; V: TRBV2; CDR3: CASSLDRKNTEAFF; DNA: TGTGCCAGCAGCCTAGACAGGAAGAACACTGAAGCTTTCTTT
size: many; J: TRBJ1-6; D: -; V: TRBV6-1; CDR3: CASSEMVDTTPLHF; DNA: TGTGCCAGCAGTGAAATGGTTGATACGACACCCCTCCACTTT
size: -; J: TRBJ2-3; D: -; V: TRBV5-4; CDR3: CASSNYKDTDTQYF; DNA: TGTGCCAGCTCTAATTATAAGGACACAGATACGCAGTATTTT
size: -; J: TRBJ2-7; D: -; V: TRBV5-3; CDR3: CARSWGSANSYEQYF; DNA: TGTGCCAGAAGCTGGGGGAGCGCTAACTCCTACGAGCAGTACTTC
size: once; J: TRBJ1-2; D: -; V: TRBV16; CDR3: CASSQLEGSSGYTF; DNA: TGTGCCAGCAGCCAATTAGAGGGGTCTTCGGGCTACACCTTC
size: -; J: TRBJ1-6; D: -; V: TRBV3-1/TRBV3-2; CDR3: CASSQAGSNSPLHF; DNA: TGTGCCAGCAGCCAAGCCGGGTCGAATTCACCCCTCCACTTT
size: -; J: TRBJ2-1; D: -; V: TRBV10-1; CDR3: CASSGVGGNEQFF; DNA: TGCGCCAGCAGTGGGGTTGGAGGCAATGAGCAGTTCTTC
size: -; J: TRBJ2-1; D: TRBD2; V: TRBV5-6; CDR3: CASSLRTSGRYRNEQFF; DNA: TGTGCCAGCAGCTTACGGACTAGCGGGAGGTATAGGAATGAGCAGTTCTTC
size: -; J: TRBJ1-3; D: TRBD1; V: TRBV5-1; CDR3: CASSLEGQGFSGNTIYF; DNA: TGCGCCAGCAGCTTGGAGGGACAGGGCTTCTCTGGAAACACCATATATTTT
size: -; J: TRBJ1-4; D: TRBD1; V: TRBV6-5; CDR3: CASSSTDRRNEKLFF; DNA: TGTGCCAGCAGTTCAACGGACAGGAGAAATGAAAAACTGTTTTTT
size: -; J: TRBJ2-7; D: TRBD2; V: TRBV2; CDR3: CASSDLAGYEQYF; DNA: TGTGCCAGCAGTGACCTAGCGGGCTACGAGCAGTACTTC
size: -; J: TRBJ2-5; D: -; V: TRBV3-1/TRBV3-2; CDR3: CASSQASGRGETQYF; DNA: TGTGCCAGCAGCCAAGCTTCGGGGCGCGGGGAGACCCAGTACTTC
size: -; J: TRBJ1-1; D: -; V: TRBV6-5; CDR3: CASSYAGADTEAFF; DNA: TGTGCCAGCAGTTACGCGGGGGCGGACACTGAAGCTTTCTTT
size: -; J: TRBJ1-6; D: -; V: TRBV5-8; CDR3: CASSLTVGDNSPLHF; DNA: TGTGCCAGCAGCCTGACAGTCGGGGATAATTCACCCCTCCACTTT
size: -; J: TRBJ2-2; D: -; V: TRBV6-7; CDR3: CASSYRESTGELFF; DNA: TGTGCCAGCAGTTACAGGGAAAGCACCGGGGAGCTGTTTTTT
size: few; J: TRBJ2-7; D: TRBD1; V: TRBV7-9; CDR3: CASSLSQGADEQYF; DNA: TGTGCCAGCAGCTTATCACAGGGGGCCGACGAGCAGTACTTC
size: -; J: TRBJ1-2; D: TRBD1; V: TRBV7-9; CDR3: CASSPISGQGNYGYTF; DNA: TGTGCCAGCAGCCCCATCTCAGGACAGGGAAACTATGGCTACACCTTC
size: -; J: TRBJ2-1; D: TRBD2; V: TRBV6-5; CDR3: CASSTSGRDEQFF; DNA: TGTGCCAGCAGTACTAGCGGGAGGGATGAGCAGTTCTTC
size: -; J: TRBJ2-2; D: TRBD2; V: TRBV6-5; CDR3: CASSLAGPGELFF; DNA: TGTGCCTCCTCTCTAGCGGGACCCGGGGAGCTGTTTTTT
size: -; J: TRBJ1-1; D: -; V: TRBV21-1; CDR3: CASSLTRADTEAFF; DNA: TGTGCCAGCAGCTTGACACGAGCCGACACTGAAGCTTTCTTT
size: -; J: TRBJ1-6; D: -; V: TRBV12-5; CDR3: CASGRTNSPLHF; DNA: TGTGCTAGTGGTCGTACCAATTCACCCCTCCACTTT
size: -; J: TRBJ1-3; D: -; V: TRBV19; CDR3: CASSPQASSGNTIYF; DNA: TGTGCCAGTAGCCCTCAGGCGAGCTCTGGAAACACCATATATTTT
size: -; J: TRBJ1-1; D: -; V: TRBV29-1; CDR3: CSVFMMNTEAFF; DNA: TGCAGCGTTTTTATGATGAACACTGAAGCTTTCTTT
size: once; J: TRBJ2-7; D: -; V: TRBV18; CDR3: CASSPGPKEQYF; DNA: TGTGCCAGCTCGCCGGGCCCCAAAGAGCAGTACTTC
size: -; J: TRBJ2-7; D: -; V: TRBV6-4; CDR3: CASSGVLEYF; DNA: TGTGCCAGCAGTGGTGTATTGGAGTACTTC
size: -; J: TRBJ1-4; D: -; V: TRBV19; CDR3: CASTKGTHHNEKLFF; DNA: TGTGCCAGTACAAAAGGGACACACCATAATGAAAAACTGTTTTTT
size: -; J: TRBJ2-2; D: -; V: TRBV9; CDR3: CASSVNTGELFF; DNA: TGTGCCAGCAGCGTGAACACCGGGGAGCTGTTTTTT
size: once; J: TRBJ1-2; D: -; V: TRBV3-1/TRBV3-2; CDR3: CASRQEGANYGYTF; DNA: TGTGCCAGCAGACAGGAGGGAGCTAACTATGGCTACACCTTC
size: -; J: TRBJ1-2; D: -; V: TRBV9; CDR3: CASSKTVSNYGYTF; DNA: TGTGCCAGCAGCAAGACAGTCTCTAACTATGGCTACACCTTC
size: -; J: TRBJ2-7; D: TRBD2; V: TRBV5-5; CDR3: CASSLLMTSGRADEQYF; DNA: TGTGCCAGCAGCTTGTTGATGACTAGCGGGAGGGCCGATGAGCAGTACTTC
size: -; J: TRBJ2-5; D: -; V: TRBV27; CDR3: CASSLRWGLETQYF; DNA: TGTGCCAGCAGTTTACGTTGGGGGCTAGAGACCCAGTACTTC
size: -; J: TRBJ1-2; D: -; V: TRBV7-9; CDR3: CASSLANTDPYTF; DNA: TGTGCCAGCAGCTTAGCTAATACAGACCCCTACACCTTC
size: -; J: TRBJ2-1; D: TRBD1; V: TRBV6-1; CDR3: CASSEGQGDSNEQFF; DNA: TGTGCCAGCAGTGAGGGGCAGGGGGATAGCAATGAGCAGTTCTTC
size: -; J: TRBJ1-5; D: -; V: TRBV6-6; CDR3: CASSYSGGNQPQHF; DNA: TGTGCCAGCAGTTACTCCGGGGGTAATCAGCCCCAGCATTTT
size: -; J: TRBJ1-6; D: -; V: TRBV19; CDR3: CASTDKTGLPLHF; DNA: TGTGCCAGTACCGACAAGACAGGATTACCCCTCCACTTT
size: few; J: TRBJ2-2; D: -; V: TRBV27; CDR3: CASSATQGTGELFF; DNA: TGTGCCAGCAGCGCTACTCAGGGAACCGGGGAGCTGTTTTTT
size: -; J: TRBJ1-2; D: -; V: TRBV5-4; CDR3: CASSLARSANYGYTF; DNA: TGTGCCAGCAGCTTGGCTCGGTCAGCTAACTATGGCTACACCTTC
size: -; J: TRBJ2-2; D: TRBD1; V: TRBV10-3; CDR3: CAISSQGASGELFF; DNA: TGTGCCATCAGTTCACAGGGGGCCAGCGGGGAGCTGTTTTTT